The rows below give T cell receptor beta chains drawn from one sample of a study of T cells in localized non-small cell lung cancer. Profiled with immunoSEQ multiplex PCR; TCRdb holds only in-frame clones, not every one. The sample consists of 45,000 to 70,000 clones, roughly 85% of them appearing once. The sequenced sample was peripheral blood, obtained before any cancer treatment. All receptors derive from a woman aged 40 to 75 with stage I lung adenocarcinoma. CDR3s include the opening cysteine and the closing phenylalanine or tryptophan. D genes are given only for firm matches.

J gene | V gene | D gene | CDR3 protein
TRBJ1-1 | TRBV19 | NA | CASSIAIPTEAFF
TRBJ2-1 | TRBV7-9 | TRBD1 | CASSADGTAQFF
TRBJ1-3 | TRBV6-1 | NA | CASSDPGHRSSGNTIYF
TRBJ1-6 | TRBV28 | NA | CASSFRGGSPLHF
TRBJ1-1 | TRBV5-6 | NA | CASSLAIYLNTEAFF
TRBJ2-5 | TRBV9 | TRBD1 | CASSARQGQETQYF
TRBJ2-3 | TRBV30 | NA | CAWNSISTDTQYF
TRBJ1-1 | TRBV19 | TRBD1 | CASSNRGMNTEAFF
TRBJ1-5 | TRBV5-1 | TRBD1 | CASSPGTVSNQPQHF
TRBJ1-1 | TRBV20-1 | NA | CSASIGFEAFF
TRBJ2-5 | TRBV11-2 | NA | CASSRLLRPQETQYF
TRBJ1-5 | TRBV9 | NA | CASSLDGDWNQPQHF
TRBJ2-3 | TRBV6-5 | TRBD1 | CASGTGAKYDTQYF
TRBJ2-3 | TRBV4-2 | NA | CASSQEGGPSTDTQYF
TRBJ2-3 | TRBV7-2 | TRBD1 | CASSWEDRATDTQYF
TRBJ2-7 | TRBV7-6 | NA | CASSPVGISYEQYF
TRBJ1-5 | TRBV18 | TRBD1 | CASSGTGAASNQPQHF
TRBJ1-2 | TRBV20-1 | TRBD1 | CSARGDRGYTF
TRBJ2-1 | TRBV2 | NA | CASTIIRRHEQFF
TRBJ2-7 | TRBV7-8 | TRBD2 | CASSSIAGNSYEQYF
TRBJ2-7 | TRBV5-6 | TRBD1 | CASSLDPTGSEQYF
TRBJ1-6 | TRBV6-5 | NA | CASSYDPRSALHF
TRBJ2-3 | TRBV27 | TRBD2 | CASSSGGPDTQYF
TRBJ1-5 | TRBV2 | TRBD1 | CATRLGQNNQPQHF
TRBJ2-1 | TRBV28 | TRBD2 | CASSDGGFYNEQFF
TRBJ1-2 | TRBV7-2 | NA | CASSSYGGVGGYTF
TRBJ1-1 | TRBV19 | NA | CASSIVLLGTEAFF
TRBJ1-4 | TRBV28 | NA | CASSSGRKDEKLFF
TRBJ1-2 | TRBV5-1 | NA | CASNEGVVNYGYTF
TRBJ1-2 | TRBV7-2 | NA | CASSNPTGSYGYTF
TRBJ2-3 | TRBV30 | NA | CAWSETGTTQYF
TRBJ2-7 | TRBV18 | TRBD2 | CASSRSSGGGAYEQYF
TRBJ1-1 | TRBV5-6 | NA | CASSPQGPGLNTEAFF
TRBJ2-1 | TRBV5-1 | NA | CASSLDGWQSYNEQFF
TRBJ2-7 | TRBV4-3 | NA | CASSQEPRIGYEQYF
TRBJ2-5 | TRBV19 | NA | CASSSVQETQYF
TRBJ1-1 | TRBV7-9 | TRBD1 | CASRKGAGQEATTEAFF
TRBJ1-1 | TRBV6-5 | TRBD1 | CASRRTGERAFF
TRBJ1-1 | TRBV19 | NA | CASRGGTQNTEAFF